This TCR beta chain was identified during a study of preoperative IRX-2 immunotherapy in early breast cancer. The treatment was: preoperative locoregional IRX-2 cytokine immunotherapy. Patients received preoperative, locoregional IRX-2 cytokine immunotherapy in a phase Ib study. V dropped 0 bases and J dropped 7 bases, with 10 bases sitting between them. CDR1 and CDR2 from the germline V gene are KGHSY and FQNENV. The length of the CDR3 is 13 residues. The data were produced by immunoSEQ multiplex PCR, yet TCRdb's version contains in-frame clones alone and is incomplete. The sample records fewer than 40,000 clones, around 96% being singletons.

Sample collection occurred from a patient treated with IRX-2 immunotherapy. This receptor was obtained from a human donor with breast cancer. V is TRBV16 and J is TRBJ2-7; D perhaps matches TRBD2 (5 bases). CDR3: CASSQSREGEQYF. CDR3 coding DNA: TGTGCCAGCAGCCAATCGAGGGAAGGAGAGCAGTACTTC.